The 15 T cell receptor beta chains below all came from one sample that was sequenced in a study of identical twins. TCRdb re-called the 5' RACE reads with MiXCR, one entry per CDR3 protein. The sample consists of roughly 710,000 distinct CDR3 sequences, 5.5% to 6.5% of them appearing once. The sample consisted of naive T cells sorted from blood. Receptor source: a young man in good health.

The V and J genes are TRBV30 and TRBJ2-2, with 10 nucleotides matching TRBD2. This CDR3 has 16 residues. Germline V lookup: CDR1 GTSNPN, CDR2 SVGIG (reference sequence). Trimming at V came to 3 bases and at J to 4 bases, leaving 8 bases not matched to a gene. This chain's CDR3 is CAWRQAGGPITGELFF. The CDR3 coding sequence is TGTGCCTGGAGACAAGCGGGAGGGCCTATCACCGGGGAGCTGTTTTTT.

The chain joins TRBV19 to TRBJ2-7; D might be TRBD2 (6 bases). The V gene lost 9 bases and the J gene lost 5 bases, with 20 bases spanning the gap. The CDR3 consists of 14 residues. CDR1 LNHDA and CDR2 SQIVND come from the germline V gene (reference sequence). CDR3 nucleotide sequence: TGTGCCAGCGCCCCAGAACGGAGGGTCAACGAGCAGTACTTC. This encodes CASAPERRVNEQYF.

This clonotype has more than one count but fewer than ten. This chain uses TRBV7-8 with TRBJ2-7, with 12 bases lining up with TRBD2. Germline CDR1 and CDR2: SGHVS and FQNEAQ. J was trimmed by 5 bases and V by 5 bases; bases with no gene match: 7. This CDR3 is built from 15 residues. CDR3 residues: CASSLTSGSTHEQYF. As DNA, the CDR3 is TGTGCCAGCAGCCTGACTAGCGGGAGTACCCACGAGCAGTACTTC. The whole variable domain, filled in from reference TRBV7-8 and TRBJ2-7, reads GAGVSQSPRYKVAKRGQDVALRCDPISGHVSLFWYQQALGQGPEFLTYFQNEAQLDKSGLPSDRFFAERPEGSVSTLKIQRTQQEDSAVYLCASSLTSGSTHEQYFGPGTRLTVT.

This clonotype was recorded many times. The rearrangement joins TRBV5-1 to TRBJ2-7; perhaps TRBD1 as D (6 bases). CDR1 and CDR2 (germline): SGHRS, YFSETQ. V was trimmed by 4 bases and J by 6 bases, leaving 14 bases between them. The CDR3 covers 13 residues. The chain's CDR3 is CASSPGTPREQYF. The CDR3 DNA reads TGCGCCAGCAGCCCCGGGACACCTCGCGAGCAGTACTTC. Looking up the rest from reference TRBV5-1 and TRBJ2-7 gives the full variable domain: KAGVTQTPRYLIKTRGQQVTLSCSPISGHRSVSWYQQTPGQGLQFLFEYFSETQRNKGNFPGRFSGRQFSNSRSEMNVSTLELGDSALYLCASSPGTPREQYFGPGTRLTVT.

This clonotype has ten or more counts. This chain uses TRBV7-9 with TRBJ2-4; 9 bases match TRBD1. The ends lost 1 base at V and 6 bases at J; junction bases unmatched: 4. The CDR3 runs to 15 residues. Per the germline V gene, CDR1 is SEHNR and CDR2 is FQNEAQ (reference sequence). The CDR3 loop reads CASSLGGTGLNIQYF. The CDR3 nucleotides read TGTGCCAGCAGCTTAGGAGGGACAGGGTTAAACATTCAGTACTTC. The variable domain in full, completed from reference TRBV7-9 and TRBJ2-4, reads DTGVSQNPRHKITKRGQNVTFRCDPISEHNRLYWYRQTLGQGPEFLTYFQNEAQLEKSRLLSDRFSAERPKGSFSTLEIQRTEQGDSAMYLCASSLGGTGLNIQYFGAGTRLSVL.

The gene calls are TRBV18 and TRBJ2-1; TRBD1 matches at 7 bases. Germline CDR1 reads KGHSH; CDR2 reads LQKENI. The CDR3 spans 14 residues. Trimming cost V 3 bases and J 7 bases; bases outside gene matches: 6. CDR3 in DNA: TGTGCCAGCTCACCTGCCGGGACAGAGAATGAGCAGTTCTTC. It is translated as CASSPAGTENEQFF.

This sequence joins TRBV12-3 or TRBV12-4 and TRBJ2-7; 12 nucleotides match TRBD2. The length of the CDR3 is 14 residues. J gave up 6 bases and V 6 bases, and 6 bases lay outside the gene matches. The CDR3 sequence is CASSSRLAGVEQYV. CDR3 sequence (DNA): TGTGCCAGCAGCTCCCGACTAGCGGGAGTCGAGCAGTACGTC.

The table lists this clonotype with a few counts. The chain carries TRBV6-1 and TRBJ1-5; D is perhaps TRBD1 (5 bases). Germline assignment: CDR1 MNHNS and CDR2 SASEGT. The CDR3 is made up of 13 amino acids. Trimming removed 4 bases from V and 6 bases from J, with 10 bases in between. The CDR3 loop is CASSGGGVQPQHF. In DNA form, the CDR3 reads TGTGCCAGCAGTGGTGGGGGGGTTCAGCCCCAGCATTTT.

This clonotype was detected many times. V and J are TRBV15 and TRBJ2-5; D is possibly TRBD1 or TRBD2 (6 bases each). There are 14 residues in the CDR3. V was pared by 0 bases and J by 6 bases, with 11 bases between. Germline assignment: CDR1 LNHNV and CDR2 YYDKDF (reference sequence). CDR3 loop: CATSRDQGRKTQYF. In nucleotides, the CDR3 is TGTGCCACCAGCAGAGATCAGGGGAGGAAGACCCAGTACTTC. The variable domain in full, with the rest retrieved from reference TRBV15 and TRBJ2-5, is DAMVIQNPRYQVTQFGKPVTLSCSQTLNHNVMYWYQQKSSQAPKLLFHYYDKDFNNEADTPDNFQSRRPNTSFCFLDIRSPGLGDTAMYLCATSRDQGRKTQYFGPGTRLLVL.

This clonotype has ten or more counts. The rearrangement joins TRBV24-1 to TRBJ2-1, with D possibly called TRBD1 or TRBD2 (5 bases each). The V end was cut by 4 bases, the J end by 0 bases, with 21 bases between. The CDR3 contains 19 residues. Germline CDR1 reads KGHDR; CDR2 reads SFDVKD. Here the CDR3 reads CATSEPWDGPSSSYNEQFF. CDR3 DNA sequence: TGTGCCACCAGTGAGCCATGGGACGGACCCTCGAGCTCCTACAATGAGCAGTTCTTC.

This clonotype has a handful of counts. J is TRBJ2-1 and V is TRBV12-3 or TRBV12-4, with 14 nucleotides matching TRBD2. The CDR3 sequence is 16 residues long. With 7 bases clipped from V and 0 bases from J, the junction kept 2 bases outside the gene matches. Written as DNA, the CDR3 is TGTGCCAGCATTGGGACTAGCGGGAGCTCCTACAATGAGCAGTTCTTC. It is translated as CASIGTSGSSYNEQFF.

This clonotype has at least ten counts. This rearrangement joins TRBV29-1 to TRBJ2-7; 7 bases map to TRBD1. Trimming removed 7 bases from V and 6 bases from J; junction bases left unmatched: 12. The length of the CDR3 is 13 residues. Germline V gene sequence: CDR1 SQVTM, CDR2 ANQGSEA. CDR3: CSAPGAGGFEQYF. The CDR3 DNA sequence: TGCAGCGCCCCTGGGGCAGGGGGTTTCGAGCAGTACTTC.

Remarks on this clonotype: A clone one base away is much larger, so this may be a read error. The rearrangement joins TRBV7-9 to TRBJ1-2; 8 bases agree with TRBD1. The V and J ends lost 7 bases and 7 bases, in that order; junction bases with no gene match: 8. Per the germline V gene, CDR1 is SEHNR and CDR2 is FQNEAQ (reference sequence). The CDR3 totals 13 residues. The CDR3 is CASTPGQVSGYTF. The CDR3 DNA follows: TGTGCCAGCACCCCGGGACAGGTATCTGGCTACACCTTC.

This clonotype was detected many times. The rearrangement joins TRBV7-2 to TRBJ2-2, with D tentatively TRBD1 (5 bases). The germline gives CDR1 SGHTA, CDR2 FQGNSA. Trimming left V 5 bases short and J 10 bases short, with 23 bases between. The CDR3 spans 16 residues. In DNA form, the CDR3 reads TGTGCCAGCAGCCGAAGGGGAACCATAACCGGGTTGGAGCTGTTTTTT. Its protein product is CASSRRGTITGLELFF.

This clonotype showed up just a few times. This chain joins TRBV15 and TRBJ2-5, with 8 positions matching TRBD2. The trim removed 7 bases at V and 1 base at J, leaving 11 bases unmatched. The CDR3 consists of 16 residues. Germline lookup yields CDR1 LNHNV and CDR2 YYDKDF (reference sequence). CDR3 DNA sequence: TGTGCCACCACCCCGACGGGCGGGAGGACCCAAGAGACCCAGTACTTC. Translating gives CATTPTGGRTQETQYF.